The 30 T cell receptor beta chains listed next were all sequenced from one sample in a study of regulatory T cells in long-lasting Graves disease. Regarding time point: newly diagnosed GD, antithyroid drugs for less than 3 months. The authors made the TCR library using RNA they extracted from PBMCs. The TCR beta library used iRepertoire HTBI primers with Arm-PCR amplification of CDR3. TCRdb fed the multiplex PCR reads into MiXCR, producing one record per CDR3 protein. The table shows under 500,000 distinct CDR3 sequences, with roughly 15% occurring only once. These data were also filed under a second study, of T cells in Graves' hyperthyroidism and ophthalmopathy.

Sequenced here: peripheral blood mononuclear cells (PBMCs), sampled at new diagnosis, from a patient treated with antithyroid drugs. The receptors derive from a woman younger than 45 with Graves disease.

The V gene is TRBV6-1, the J gene TRBJ2-5; 9 nucleotides agree with TRBD1. V gave up 5 bases and J gave up 4 bases; unmatched junction bases: 8. The CDR3 is 15 amino acids. Germline assignment: CDR1 MNHNS and CDR2 SASEGT. CDR3 DNA sequence: TGTGCCAGCAGTACAGGGGGCGAAGGGATAGAGACCCAGTACTTC. Translated, it gives CASSTGGEGIETQYF.

This clonotype occurred a few times. The rearrangement links TRBV24-1 to TRBJ2-3; 7 positions match TRBD1. V shed 1 base and J 7 bases; nucleotides not matched to a gene: 7. The germline V gene has CDR1 KGHDR and CDR2 SFDVKD. The CDR3 has 15 residues. The CDR3 loop reads CATSDFGDSQNTQYF. The CDR3 DNA follows: TGTGCCACCAGTGATTTTGGGGACAGTCAGAATACGCAGTATTTT.

The sample holds many counts of this clonotype. This chain links TRBV11-2 with TRBJ2-5, with 10 bases identical to TRBD1. There are 16 residues in the CDR3. CDR1 and CDR2 from the germline V gene are SGHAT and FQNNGV. The V gene end was trimmed by 6 bases and the J gene end by 2 bases; junction bases not matched to a gene: 9. The CDR3 region is CASRQPGQGRQETQYF. In DNA, the CDR3 is TGTGCCAGCAGACAGCCGGGACAGGGGAGGCAAGAGACCCAGTACTTC.

This clonotype appeared many times. The J gene is TRBJ2-5, the V gene TRBV28; the match to TRBD1 covers 7 bases. CDR1 and CDR2 (germline): MDHEN, SYDVKM. The V segment lost 2 bases and the J segment 0 bases; nucleotides outside the gene matches: 12. The CDR3 consists of 18 residues. CDR3 in amino acids: CASSLPLQGSPYQETQYF. The CDR3, as DNA: TGTGCCAGCAGTTTACCTTTACAGGGGTCGCCCTACCAAGAGACCCAGTACTTC.

This clonotype was counted ten times or more. The chain combines TRBV7-9 with TRBJ2-1; D not certain. CDR3 length: 15 amino acids. Looked up from germline, CDR1 is SEHNR and CDR2 is FQNEAQ (reference sequence). V was clipped by 5 bases and J by 5 bases, with 16 bases between them. CDR3 region: CASSRLGPGHNEQFF. CDR3 sequence (DNA): TGTGCCAGCAGCCGACTCGGTCCGGGCCACAATGAGCAGTTCTTC.

The CDR3 sequence: CASSLSRAYEQYF. In DNA form, the CDR3 reads TGTGCCAGCAGTTTAAGTAGAGCCTACGAGCAGTACTTC. V is TRBV12-3 or TRBV12-4 and J is TRBJ2-7; D not certain. Trimming took 2 bases from V and 2 from J, leaving 7 bases between them. CDR3 length: 13 amino acids.

This clonotype was observed many times. The genes are TRBV3-1 and TRBJ2-6; D ambiguous. The V end was cut by 1 base, the J end by 0 bases, with 7 bases between. This CDR3 comprises 16 residues. CDR1 LGHDT and CDR2 YNNKEL come from the germline V gene (reference sequence). Written as DNA, the CDR3 is TGTGCCAGCAGCCAAGGGGAACTCTCTGGGGCCAACGTCCTGACTTTC. Protein product: CASSQGELSGANVLTF.

The chain links TRBV7-2 to TRBJ2-3; D may be TRBD1 or TRBD2 (5 bases each). The CDR3 loop spans 13 amino acids. V was cut by 1 base and J by 5 bases, with 7 bases left in between. The germline gives CDR1 SGHTA, CDR2 FQGNSA. This chain's CDR3 is CASSLVGVDTQYF. CDR3 DNA sequence: TGTGCCAGCAGCTTAGTGGGGGTAGATACGCAGTATTTT.

The chain joins TRBV11-2 to TRBJ2-7; 10 nucleotides agree with TRBD1. The J segment lost 5 bases and the V segment lost 5 bases, leaving 3 bases of the junction unmatched. CDR1 and CDR2 (germline): SGHAT, FQNNGV. The CDR3 sequence is 13 residues long. In DNA form, the CDR3 reads TGTGCCAGCAGCACGGGACAGGGGAACGAGCAGTACTTC. It yields the protein CASSTGQGNEQYF.

This clonotype showed up many times. J is TRBJ2-4 and V is TRBV12-3 or TRBV12-4; 7 nucleotides align to TRBD1. CDR3 length: 13 residues. V was clipped by 6 bases and J by 7 bases; unmatched bases: 6. Here the CDR3 DNA reads TGTGCCAGCAGCCTCGGGACAGCGAACATTCAGTACTTC. It codes for CASSLGTANIQYF.

The sample holds many counts of this clonotype. The chain recombines TRBV28 with TRBJ1-2; weak D call: TRBD1 (5 bases). The V end lost 5 bases, the J end lost 5 bases, and 9 bases lay between the germline ends. The CDR3 extends over 12 amino acids. Germline loops: CDR1 MDHEN, CDR2 SYDVKM. The CDR3, as DNA: TGTGCCAGCAGTACTAGGGGATATGGCTACACCTTC. The encoded protein is CASSTRGYGYTF.

To note about this clonotype: This may come from a read error, since a much larger clone is one base off. The chain is built from TRBV18 and TRBJ2-1, with TRBD2 identical over 7 bases. The CDR3 consists of 16 residues. Germline values: CDR1 KGHSH, CDR2 LQKENI. The V segment lost 4 bases and the J segment 8 bases; nucleotides outside the gene matches: 14. The CDR3 loop is CASSQLSSGELDEQFF. The CDR3 DNA sequence: TGTGCCAGCTCACAACTCTCAAGCGGGGAATTGGATGAGCAGTTCTTC.

The rearrangement joins TRBV11-2 to TRBJ2-1; D ambiguous. The CDR3 is 16 residues long. V lost 0 bases and J lost 7, with 16 bases in between. Germline lookup yields CDR1 SGHAT and CDR2 FQNNGV. The CDR3 nucleotides read TGTGCCAGCAGCTTAGAGCCGGAAGTCTCCTGGAATGAGCAGTTCTTC. It is translated as CASSLEPEVSWNEQFF.

This clonotype has only a few counts. A much more abundant neighbour one base away suggests this may be a read error. The chain carries TRBV18 and TRBJ2-1, with unresolved D. Germline V CDR1 and CDR2: KGHSH, LQKENI. With 11 bases removed from V and 4 bases from J, the gap between germline ends came to 15 bases. There are 13 residues in the CDR3. CDR3 sequence (DNA): TGTGCCGCTAATTGGGGAATGTACAATGAGCAGTTCTTC. It specifies CAANWGMYNEQFF.

This clonotype was seen a handful of times. The V call is TRBV9, the J call TRBJ2-3; D gene ambiguous. V lost 1 base to trimming and J lost 0 bases, with 6 bases between them. CDR3 length equals 14 residues. Germline CDR1 SGDLS, CDR2 YYNGEE. Written as DNA, the CDR3 is TGTGCCAGCAGCGTAACTTCTAGCACAGATACGCAGTATTTT. It is translated as CASSVTSSTDTQYF.

This clonotype has a count of ten or more. This chain links TRBV11-2 with TRBJ2-6; 9 bases align to TRBD2. CDR3 size: 18 residues. Germline lookup yields CDR1 SGHAT and CDR2 FQNNGV. Trimming at V came to 0 bases and at J to 4 bases, leaving 7 bases not matched to a gene. CDR3 sequence reads: CASSLELAGVAGANVLTF. CDR3 sequence (DNA): TGTGCCAGCAGCTTAGAATTAGCGGGAGTGGCGGGGGCCAACGTCCTGACTTTC.

In its sample, this clonotype was seen once. This chain links TRBV10-3 with TRBJ2-1; D perhaps matches TRBD1 (6 bases). The CDR3 covers 14 residues. Trimming cost V 10 bases and J 9 bases, with 22 bases left between them. Germline V gives CDR1 ENHRY, CDR2 SYGVKD. The CDR3 is CATARDTTTGEQFF. The CDR3 region has the DNA TGTGCCACCGCCCGGGACACCACGACGGGTGAGCAGTTCTTC.

This clonotype was observed a few times. The CDR3 sequence is CASSLCRATNTQYF. The CDR3 nucleotides are TGTGCCAGCAGTTTATGTAGGGCCACGAATACGCAGTATTTT. V gene TRBV27 combines with J gene TRBJ2-3; D is undetermined. There are 14 residues in the CDR3. V was clipped by 1 base and J by 7 bases, with 12 bases between them. Germline assignment: CDR1 MNHEY and CDR2 SMNVEV (reference sequence).

This clonotype was seen repeatedly, ten times or more. The V call is TRBV18, the J call TRBJ1-3; D unclear. The V gene's germline CDR1 is KGHSH and CDR2 LQKENI. V dropped 4 bases and J dropped 0 bases, with 7 bases sitting between them. The CDR3 runs 14 residues. The CDR3 nucleotides read TGTGCCAGCTCACTCGGTAACTCTGGAAACACCATATATTTT. This codes for CASSLGNSGNTIYF.

Ten or more counts support this clonotype. This chain links TRBV29-1 with TRBJ2-1; D possibly corresponds to TRBD1 (6 bases). From germline, CDR1 is SQVTM and CDR2 ANQGSEA. This CDR3 has 13 residues. The ends were cut back, 7 bases at V and 1 base at J, with 11 bases in the middle. CDR3: CSAKTGSYNEQFF. The CDR3 DNA follows: TGCAGCGCGAAGACAGGTTCCTACAATGAGCAGTTCTTC.

This clonotype showed up many times. The CDR3 DNA is TGTGCCAGCAGCTCGGGCCCTCCCGGGGAGACCCAGTACTTC. Protein product: CASSSGPPGETQYF. This sequence joins TRBV5-6 and TRBJ2-5; D remains ambiguous. The CDR3 consists of 14 residues. CDR1 is SGHDT, CDR2 YYEEEE, per germline. V lost 3 bases and J 5 bases, leaving 14 bases between the germline ends.

This clonotype was recorded many times. The chain has TRBV18 and TRBJ1-1; D gene ambiguous. The V end lost 3 bases, the J end lost 1 base, and 6 bases lay between the germline ends. The CDR3 is made up of 13 amino acids. Germline assignment: CDR1 KGHSH and CDR2 LQKENI. CDR3 amino acids: CASSPDKNTEAFF. CDR3 nucleotides: TGTGCCAGCTCACCTGACAAGAACACTGAAGCTTTCTTT.

Of note for this clonotype: A read error may produce the germline difference seen at one junction end. The rearrangement uses TRBV6-2 or TRBV6-3 and TRBJ1-5, with D possibly being TRBD1 (5 bases). The germline V gene has CDR1 MNHEY and CDR2 SVGEGT. CDR3 length equals 15 residues. The DNA of the CDR3 is TGTGCCGGCAGTGTCGACAGCCTAGAAAATCAGCCCCAGCATTTT. It codes for CAGSVDSLENQPQHF.

This clonotype has a count of ten or more. V and J are TRBV28 and TRBJ2-7; 9 nucleotides agree with TRBD2. J gave up 3 bases and V 7 bases, and 10 bases lay outside the gene matches. CDR3 length: 15 residues. Germline CDR1 and CDR2: MDHEN and SYDVKM. This CDR3 reads CASIPEAGGDYEQYF. Written as DNA, the CDR3 is TGTGCCAGCATACCCGAAGCGGGAGGCGACTACGAGCAGTACTTC.

As concerns this clonotype: A much larger clone sits a single nucleotide away, making a read error possible. V is TRBV29-1 and J is TRBJ2-7, with D perhaps matching TRBD1 (6 bases). Germline CDR1 SQVTM, CDR2 ANQGSEA. This CDR3 spans 13 amino acids. The V gene lost 7 bases and the J gene lost 2 bases, with 15 bases spanning the gap. In nucleotides, the CDR3 is TGCAGCGCTGGACGGGACACGGCCTACGAGCAGTACTTC. It encodes CSAGRDTAYEQYF.

The table lists this clonotype with a few counts. The CDR3 bases are TGTGCCAGCAGACCCCCCGGGACTAGCGGGAGCCAAAGGGAGCAGTACTTC. Translating gives CASRPPGTSGSQREQYF. The chain couples TRBV7-9 to TRBJ2-7; 14 bases match TRBD2. The CDR3 sequence is 17 residues long. The V and J ends lost 6 bases and 7 bases, in that order; junction bases with no gene match: 14. Germline lookup yields CDR1 SEHNR and CDR2 FQNEAQ (reference sequence). The full variable domain, rest sourced from reference TRBV7-9 and TRBJ2-7, is DTGVSQNPRHKITKRGQNVTFRCDPISEHNRLYWYRQTLGQGPEFLTYFQNEAQLEKSRLLSDRFSAERPKGSFSTLEIQRTEQGDSAMYLCASRPPGTSGSQREQYFGPGTRLTVT.

The sample holds many counts of this clonotype. V gene TRBV7-9 combines with J gene TRBJ2-7; D is possibly TRBD1 (5 bases). Germline lookup yields CDR1 SEHNR and CDR2 FQNEAQ (reference sequence). The CDR3 covers 14 residues. V was pared by 4 bases and J by 1 base, with 11 bases between. The CDR3 spells CASSWGRVSYEQYF. The CDR3 coding sequence is TGTGCCAGCAGCTGGGGCCGGGTTTCCTACGAGCAGTACTTC.

This clonotype was counted at least ten times. This chain joins TRBV18 and TRBJ2-7, with D hard to call. This CDR3 has 13 residues. The germline V and J ends were trimmed by 2 bases and 3 bases, with 8 bases remaining between them. CDR1 and CDR2 (germline): KGHSH, LQKENI. The CDR3 coding sequence is TGTGCCAGCTCACCAGAGAGCAGCTACGAGCAGTACTTC. Its protein product is CASSPESSYEQYF.

The chain is built from TRBV5-1 and TRBJ1-1, with 7 bases that match TRBD1. This CDR3 has 18 residues. Per the germline V gene, CDR1 is SGHRS and CDR2 is YFSETQ. Unmatched junction bases numbered 18, after V lost 3 bases and J lost 4 bases. Here the CDR3 DNA reads TGCGCCAGCAGCTATCCGGAATCCGATCAGGGGGAGAGCACTGAAGCTTTCTTT. Encoded protein: CASSYPESDQGESTEAFF.

This clonotype was picked up many times. V gene TRBV6-2 or TRBV6-3 combines with J gene TRBJ1-1; perhaps TRBD1 as D (6 bases). The ends were cut back, 7 bases at V and 6 bases at J, with 9 bases in the middle. This CDR3 has 11 residues. Germline V gene data show CDR1 as MNHEY and CDR2 as SVGEGT. DNA for the CDR3: TGTGCCAGCAAAAGGGGGGCTGAAGCTTTCTTT. It translates to CASKRGAEAFF.